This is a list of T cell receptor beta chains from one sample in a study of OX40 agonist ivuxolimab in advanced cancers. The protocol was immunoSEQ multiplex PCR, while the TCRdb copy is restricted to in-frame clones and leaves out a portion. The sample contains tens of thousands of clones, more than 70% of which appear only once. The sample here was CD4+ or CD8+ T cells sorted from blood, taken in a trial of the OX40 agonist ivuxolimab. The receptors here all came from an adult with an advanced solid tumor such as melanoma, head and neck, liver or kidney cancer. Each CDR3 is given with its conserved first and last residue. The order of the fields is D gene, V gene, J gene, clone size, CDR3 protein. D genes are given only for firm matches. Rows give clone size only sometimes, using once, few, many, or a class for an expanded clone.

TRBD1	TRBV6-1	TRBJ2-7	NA	CASSGQGHYEQYF
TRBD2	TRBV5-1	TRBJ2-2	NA	CASSFKAGQNTGELFF
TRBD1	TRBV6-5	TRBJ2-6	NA	CASSYGTGTGANVLTF
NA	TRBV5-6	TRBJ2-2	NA	CASSLAAGELFF
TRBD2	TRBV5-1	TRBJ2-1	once	CASSLEQRGGNEQFF
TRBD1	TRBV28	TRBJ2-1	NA	CASNPGGQGPNEQFF
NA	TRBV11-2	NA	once	CASSLVPGRGNEQYF
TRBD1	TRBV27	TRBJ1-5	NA	CASSQNRGREPQHF
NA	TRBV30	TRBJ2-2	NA	CAWTGLNTGELFF
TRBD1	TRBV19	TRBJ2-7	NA	CASSIGLTGTSSYEQYF
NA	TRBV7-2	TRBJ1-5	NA	CASSLGTRANQPQHF
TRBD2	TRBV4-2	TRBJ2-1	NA	CASSFSGTSGNEQFF
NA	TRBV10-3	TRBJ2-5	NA	CAIKERGQETQYF
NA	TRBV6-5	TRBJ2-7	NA	CASSRGRGSYEQYF
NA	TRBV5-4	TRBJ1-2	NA	CASSFPGEGAYGYTF
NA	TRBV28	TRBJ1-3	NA	CASRAKGNTIYF
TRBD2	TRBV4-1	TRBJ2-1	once	CASSQVGGSKGNEQFF
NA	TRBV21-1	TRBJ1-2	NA	CASSKVREVEPPNYGYTF
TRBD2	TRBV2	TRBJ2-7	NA	CATVGLAGYEQYF
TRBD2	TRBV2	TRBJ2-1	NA	CASIPRGVRGNEQFF
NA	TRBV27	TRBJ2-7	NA	CASSNPPTMGGMAYEQYF
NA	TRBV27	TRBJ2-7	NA	CASRAAGMREQYF
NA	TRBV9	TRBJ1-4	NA	CASSPQDSGRTNEKLFF
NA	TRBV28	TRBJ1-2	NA	CASSVGHQGYTF
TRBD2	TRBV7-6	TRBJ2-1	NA	CASSPLLAGVYNEQFF
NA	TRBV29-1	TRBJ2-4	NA	CSVGDQGAKNIQYF
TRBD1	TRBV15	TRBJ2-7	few	CATRDRAYEQYF
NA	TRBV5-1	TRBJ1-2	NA	CASSLGAGGRGYTF
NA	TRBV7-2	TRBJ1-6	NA	CASSLGPPGRSPLHF
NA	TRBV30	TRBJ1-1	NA	CAARRGTEAFF
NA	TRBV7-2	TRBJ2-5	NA	CASSFERETQYF
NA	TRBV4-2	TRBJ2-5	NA	CASSQDEGIRRDF
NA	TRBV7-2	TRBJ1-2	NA	CASSPRAGLRGYGYTF
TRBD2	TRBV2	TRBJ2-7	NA	CASSDQREAPGEQYF
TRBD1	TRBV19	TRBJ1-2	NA	CASSTGTGSNYGYTF
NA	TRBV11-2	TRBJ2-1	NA	CASSSTSVSYEQFF